One and the same sample provided the 21 T cell receptor beta chains below, sequenced in a study of cytomegalovirus exposure and HLA in healthy donors. The data were produced by immunoSEQ multiplex PCR, yet TCRdb's version contains in-frame clones alone and is incomplete. The sample records 150,000 to 200,000 clones, roughly 84% being singletons. Sequencing used PBMCs. These receptors all come from a man aged 25-40 years in good health and CMV-seropositive.

This clone occurred a few times. The rearrangement joins TRBV11-3 to TRBJ2-7, with TRBD1 identical over 10 bases. The CDR3 is 14 residues long. Germline CDR1 is SGHNT and CDR2 is YENEEA. The junction had 6 bases not matched to a gene; V was cut back by 5 bases and J by 5 bases. The CDR3 nucleotides are TGTGCCAGCAGCGTAACCGGGACAGGGGACGAGCAGTACTTC. This sequence encodes CASSVTGTGDEQYF.

CDR3 region: CASSVPSGGANTGELFF. The CDR3 coding sequence is TGTGCCAGCAGCGTTCCTAGCGGGGGCGCGAACACCGGGGAGCTGTTTTTT. The rearrangement links TRBV9 to TRBJ2-2, with 10 bases identical to TRBD2. Germline V gives CDR1 SGDLS, CDR2 YYNGEE. J gave up 0 bases and V 2 bases, and 4 bases lay outside the gene matches. The CDR3 has 17 residues.

The CDR3 DNA follows: TGCGCCAGCGAGACAGGCGACACCGGGGAGCTGTTTTTT. This translates into CASETGDTGELFF. The chain links TRBV5-1 to TRBJ2-2, with D tentatively TRBD1 (6 bases). With 7 bases removed from V and 3 bases from J, the gap between germline ends came to 10 bases. Germline-derived CDR1 and CDR2 are SGHRS and YFSETQ. The CDR3 runs to 13 residues.

This chain's CDR3 is CASSLTLRWESSTDTQYF. DNA for the CDR3: TGTGCCAGCAGCTTGACGTTAAGGTGGGAGTCCTCGACAGATACGCAGTATTTT. The chain joins TRBV5-6 to TRBJ2-3; perhaps TRBD2 as D (5 bases). V shed 1 base and J shed 3 bases, with 21 bases lying between them. The CDR3 is 18 amino acids. CDR1 is SGHDT and CDR2 is YYEEEE in the germline V gene.

The chain combines TRBV12-5 with TRBJ2-1; maybe TRBD2 (5 bases). V lost 6 bases and J lost 6, with 9 bases in between. The CDR3 contains 12 residues. Germline-derived CDR1 and CDR2 are LGHNT and FRNRAP. CDR3 protein: CASGNRGNEQFF. The CDR3 DNA is TGTGCTAGTGGCAATCGGGGCAATGAGCAGTTCTTC.

The chain uses TRBV5-4 and TRBJ1-4, with a tentative D call TRBD1 (6 bases). V lost 4 bases and J 8 bases, leaving 12 bases between the germline ends. Germline lookup yields CDR1 SGHNT and CDR2 YYREEE (reference sequence). The CDR3 extends over 13 amino acids. The CDR3 DNA is TGTGCCAGCAGCCTGCAGGGGAAAGAAAAACTGTTTTTT. Amino acid sequence: CASSLQGKEKLFF.

This rearrangement joins TRBV15 to TRBJ2-5; D remains unclear. CDR1 is LNHNV and CDR2 is YYDKDF in the germline V gene (reference sequence). Deletions cut 5 bases from V and 4 bases from J, with 14 bases between. This CDR3 has 14 amino acids. Here the CDR3 reads CATSQQTERETQYF. The CDR3 coding sequence is TGTGCCACCAGCCAACAGACGGAACGAGAGACCCAGTACTTC.

The chain carries TRBV14 and TRBJ1-5; D remains ambiguous. Germline assignment: CDR1 SGHDN and CDR2 FVKESK. This CDR3 is 14 amino acids long. Trimming removed 8 bases from V and 4 bases from J, with 15 bases in between. CDR3 region: CASPYSGGNQPQHF. Here the CDR3 DNA reads TGTGCCAGCCCCTACTCGGGAGGAAATCAGCCCCAGCATTTT.

This clone was seen more than once but under ten times. The V call is TRBV6-1, the J call TRBJ1-5; a weak D match, TRBD1 (5 bases). This CDR3 contains 13 residues. Trimming pared 6 bases from V and 1 base from J, leaving 7 bases between. Germline CDR1 and CDR2: MNHNS and SASEGT. The CDR3 here is CASRRDSNQPQHF. The CDR3 DNA reads TGTGCCAGCAGGCGGGACAGCAATCAGCCCCAGCATTTT.

V is TRBV13 and J is TRBJ2-1; TRBD1 matches at 7 bases. Looked up from germline, CDR1 is PRHDT and CDR2 is FYEKMQ (reference sequence). Unmatched junction bases numbered 8, after V lost 4 bases and J lost 5 bases. The length of the CDR3 is 15 residues. CDR3 protein: CASSSRGTENNEQFF. The DNA for the CDR3 is TGTGCCAGCAGCTCAAGAGGGACAGAAAACAATGAGCAGTTCTTC.

The chain joins TRBV6-5 to TRBJ1-1; D possibly corresponds to TRBD1 (6 bases). V was shortened by 2 bases and J by 0 bases, with 13 bases between the two germline ends. The germline V gene has CDR1 MNHEY and CDR2 SVGAGI. CDR3 length equals 16 residues. Written as DNA, the CDR3 is TGTGCCAGCAGTTACGGTTCAGGGGCGATGAACACTGAAGCTTTCTTT. Protein: CASSYGSGAMNTEAFF.

The V call is TRBV4-3, the J call TRBJ1-6, with 7 bases lining up with TRBD1. J was trimmed by 3 bases and V by 0 bases; bases with no gene match: 2. Per germline, CDR1 LGHNA and CDR2 YSLEER. The CDR3 has 16 residues. In DNA form, the CDR3 reads TGCGCCAGCAGCCAAGAGTACAGGGGCTATAATTCACCCCTCCACTTT. This encodes CASSQEYRGYNSPLHF.

The chain links TRBV2 to TRBJ2-1, with TRBD2 matching 11 bases. With 6 bases clipped from V and 14 bases from J, the junction kept 6 bases outside the gene matches. The germline gives CDR1 SNHLY, CDR2 FYNNEI. The CDR3 totals 12 residues. Written as DNA, the CDR3 is TGTGCCAGCAGCCCTATAGCGGGGGGGGAGTTCTTC. Translation gives CASSPIAGGEFF.

With regard to this clone: A read error may account for a junction end that differs from germline. The CDR3 loop reads CSVEGSGGTDTQYF. Here the CDR3 DNA reads TGCTCCGTAGAGGGGTCAGGGGGCACAGATACGCAGTATTTT. V is TRBV7-9 and J is TRBJ2-3; D perhaps matches TRBD1 (6 bases). This CDR3 has 14 residues. CDR1 is SEHNR and CDR2 is FQNEAQ in the germline V gene (reference sequence).

This chain connects TRBV5-4 to TRBJ2-2, with TRBD2 matching over 13 bases. The CDR3 is 18 residues long. Germline V CDR1 and CDR2: SGHNT, YYREEE (reference sequence). V was clipped by 3 bases and J by 0 bases; unmatched bases: 5. The CDR3 spells CASSSGLAGATNTGELFF. The CDR3 bases are TGTGCCAGCAGCTCCGGACTAGCGGGGGCTACGAACACCGGGGAGCTGTTTTTT.

The V and J genes are TRBV15 and TRBJ2-1; TRBD1 aligns across 11 bases. The CDR3 totals 14 residues. V was clipped by 7 bases and J by 4 bases; unmatched bases: 3. CDR1 is LNHNV, CDR2 YYDKDF, per germline (reference sequence). The CDR3 loop reads CATNRDRGYNEQFF. CDR3 nucleotide sequence: TGTGCCACCAATCGGGACAGGGGGTACAATGAGCAGTTCTTC.

This clone was recorded only once. The chain has TRBV5-4 and TRBJ1-1; D might be TRBD1 (5 bases). CDR3 length equals 15 residues. V lost 0 bases and J lost 0, with 9 bases in between. Germline V gene sequence: CDR1 SGHNT, CDR2 YYREEE (reference sequence). CDR3 region: CASSLAGGLNTEAFF. CDR3 coding DNA: TGTGCCAGCAGCTTGGCCGGGGGGTTGAACACTGAAGCTTTCTTT.

This chain connects TRBV5-8 to TRBJ2-7; 7 nucleotides match TRBD1. CDR1 and CDR2 (germline): SGHTS, YDEGEE. V was clipped by 0 bases and J by 3 bases; unmatched bases: 6. CDR3 length equals 15 residues. The CDR3 coding sequence is TGTGCCAGCAGCTTGGCTCGAGGGGGCTTCTACGAGCAGTACTTC. Residues: CASSLARGGFYEQYF. Combining the CDR3 with reference TRBV5-8 and TRBJ2-7 gives the whole variable domain EAGVTQSPTHLIKTRGQQATLRCSPISGHTSVYWYQQALGLGLQFLLWYDEGEERNRGNFPPRFSGRQFPNYSSELNVNALELEDSALYLCASSLARGGFYEQYFGPGTRLTVT.

As regards this clone: This same CDR3 is encoded by further DNA sequences in the sample. The CDR3 loop reads CAWSPLAGVSYEQYF. CDR3 bases: TGTGCCTGGAGCCCCTTAGCGGGAGTGTCCTACGAGCAGTACTTC. V and J are TRBV30 and TRBJ2-7; TRBD2 matches at 9 bases. The germline V gene encodes CDR1 GTSNPN and CDR2 SVGIG (reference sequence). The CDR3 loop spans 15 amino acids. The V segment lost 3 bases and the J segment 1 base; nucleotides outside the gene matches: 7.

This clone was observed a single time. This rearrangement joins TRBV27 to TRBJ1-2, with 7 positions matching TRBD1. This CDR3 contains 15 residues. V was clipped by 4 bases and J by 3 bases; unmatched bases: 8. The V gene's germline CDR1 is MNHEY and CDR2 SMNVEV (reference sequence). The CDR3 DNA follows: TGTGCCAGCAGTTACTACAGGGGTAACGACTATGGCTACACCTTC. It is translated as CASSYYRGNDYGYTF.

The CDR3 region is CASTGQGTYEQYF. The CDR3 bases are TGTGCCAGTACGGGACAGGGAACCTACGAGCAGTACTTC. V usage is TRBV19 and J usage is TRBJ2-7, with 9 bases matching TRBD1. Germline V lookup: CDR1 LNHDA, CDR2 SQIVND (reference sequence). This CDR3 is built from 13 residues. The V and J ends lost 7 bases and 2 bases, in that order; junction bases with no gene match: 3. Full variable domain (remainder filled in from reference TRBV19 and TRBJ2-7): DGGITQSPKYLFRKEGQNVTLSCEQNLNHDAMYWYRQDPGQGLRLIYYSQIVNDFQKGDIAEGYSVSREKKESFPLTVTSAQKNPTAFYLCASTGQGTYEQYFGPGTRLTVT.